This TCR beta chain was sequenced in a study of shared clonotypes between healthy human individuals. Germline trimming cut 4 bases from V and 4 bases from J; bases unmatched to any gene: 5. The CDR3 is 14 amino acids. Germline assignment: CDR1 LGHNA and CDR2 YSLEER. This clone appeared a few times. Antigen unknown. Distinct nucleotide sequences in the sample also encode this CDR3. The method was immunoSEQ multiplex PCR; TCRdb's version includes in-frame clones alone and lacks a portion of them. The table lists 950,000 to 1,100,000 clones, around three quarters of them singletons. Whole-study results and caveats: Relative to clonotypes present in all four donors, those not shared had lower generation probabilities.

The sequence was collected from a man younger than 30 in good health. Some clones in this sample may be carry-over from other donors' samples. Input material: memory CD4+ T cells from PBMCs. Subset indicated: CD45RA-negative fraction. This rearrangement joins TRBV4-3 to TRBJ1-1, with 8 bases matching TRBD1. CDR3 DNA sequence: TGCGCCAGCAGCCGAGACAGGGGCGGCACTGAAGCTTTCTTT. It translates to CASSRDRGGTEAFF.